Presented here are 14 T cell receptor beta chains from one specimen sequenced in a study of cytomegalovirus exposure and HLA in healthy donors. This PCR relied on a set of 60 Vbeta primers and 13 Jbeta primers. Clones were sequenced by immunoSEQ multiplex PCR, and TCRdb holds only the in-frame ones, with some missing. Here the sample spans some 100,000 clones, about 73% being singletons. What was sequenced was PBMCs. These receptors were obtained from a woman aged 40 to 50 in good health and CMV-seropositive.

This chain connects TRBV13 to TRBJ2-7, with D perhaps matching TRBD2 (5 bases). The CDR3 runs 13 residues. CDR1 and CDR2 from the germline V gene are PRHDT and FYEKMQ (reference sequence). V lost 5 bases and J lost 5, with 13 bases in between. This chain's CDR3 is CASSRSGEHEQYF. In nucleotides, the CDR3 is TGTGCCAGCAGCCGGAGTGGGGAGCACGAGCAGTACTTC.

A single count supports this clone. The genes are TRBV28 and TRBJ1-2; the D gene is possibly TRBD1 (6 bases). V gave up 3 bases and J gave up 3 bases, with 17 bases separating them. There are 16 residues in the CDR3. Per the germline V gene, CDR1 is MDHEN and CDR2 is SYDVKM. The CDR3 coding sequence is TGTGCCAGCAGTTTGGGAGGGGGGGCTCATGACTATGGCTACACCTTC. It encodes CASSLGGGAHDYGYTF.

The V and J genes are TRBV10-3 and TRBJ1-1; 7 bases are a match to TRBD1. The CDR3 extends over 12 amino acids. J gave up 3 bases and V 9 bases, and 4 bases lay outside the gene matches. CDR1 is ENHRY, CDR2 SYGVKD, per germline. This chain's CDR3 is CAITQGDTEAFF. DNA for the CDR3: TGTGCCATTACCCAGGGGGACACTGAAGCTTTCTTT.

The table lists this clone with a count of one. This chain uses TRBV19 with TRBJ2-3; D is unresolved. The CDR3 consists of 12 residues. The germline V gene encodes CDR1 LNHDA and CDR2 SQIVND (reference sequence). Trimming cost V 4 bases and J 3 bases, with 5 bases left between them. CDR3 sequence reads: CASSTGTDTQYF. The CDR3 bases are TGTGCCAGTAGTACCGGGACAGATACGCAGTATTTT.

The J gene is TRBJ2-5, the V gene TRBV29-1; D may be TRBD1 (6 bases). Germline CDR1 reads SQVTM; CDR2 reads ANQGSEA. CDR3 length equals 14 residues. Trimming shortened V by 6 bases and J by 4 bases, and 18 bases separated the two germline ends. The CDR3 reads CSVPLPGGLETQYF. The CDR3 region has the DNA TGCAGCGTCCCCCTCCCTGGGGGCTTAGAGACCCAGTACTTC. Full variable domain (rest looked up from reference TRBV29-1 and TRBJ2-5): SAVISQKPSRDICQRGTSLTIQCQVDSQVTMMFWYRQQPGQSLTLIATANQGSEATYESGFVIDKFPISRPNLTFSTLTVSNMSPEDSSIYLCSVPLPGGLETQYFGPGTRLLVL.

This clone was seen only a few times. The chain uses TRBV7-2 and TRBJ2-7, with 14 nucleotides matching TRBD2. The V and J ends lost 5 bases and 0 bases, in that order; junction bases with no gene match: 3. The CDR3 covers 16 residues. Germline CDR1 and CDR2: SGHTA and FQGNSA. CDR3 sequence reads: CASSQGTSGGSYEQYF. In nucleotides, the CDR3 is TGTGCCAGCAGCCAAGGGACTAGCGGGGGCTCCTACGAGCAGTACTTC.

The chain carries TRBV28 and TRBJ1-1; 9 bases match TRBD1. The J segment lost 2 bases and the V segment lost 6 bases, leaving 7 bases of the junction unmatched. The CDR3 is 15 amino acids. Germline CDR1 MDHEN, CDR2 SYDVKM. The CDR3 DNA follows: TGTGCCAGCAGAATACAGGGGGCAGGAAACACTGAAGCTTTCTTT. Protein sequence: CASRIQGAGNTEAFF.

The chain links TRBV18 to TRBJ1-5, with 11 bases identical to TRBD1. After removal of 4 bases from V and 7 bases from J, the junction contained 6 bases not matched to a gene. Germline-derived CDR1 and CDR2 are KGHSH and LQKENI. The CDR3 loop spans 15 amino acids. Here the CDR3 reads CASSLGTGGEQPQHF. The CDR3, as DNA: TGTGCCAGCTCACTAGGGACAGGGGGGGAACAGCCCCAGCATTTT.

This chain connects TRBV5-4 to TRBJ2-5; 9 nucleotides agree with TRBD2. The germline V gene has CDR1 SGHNT and CDR2 YYREEE (reference sequence). Trimming took 4 bases from V and 3 from J; bases not matched to a gene: 7. The CDR3 is 15 amino acids. The CDR3 is CASSKAGGLKETQYF. For the CDR3, the DNA is TGTGCCAGCAGCAAAGCGGGAGGCCTTAAAGAGACCCAGTACTTC.

The chain employs TRBV25-1 and TRBJ2-1, with a possible D match to TRBD1 (5 bases). Trimming removed 2 bases at V and 2 bases at J, with 13 bases between. Germline V gene sequence: CDR1 MGHDK, CDR2 SYGVNS. The CDR3 contains 16 residues. The CDR3 reads CASSEQTVRAYNEQFF. The CDR3 DNA reads TGTGCCAGCAGTGAACAGACAGTAAGAGCCTACAATGAGCAGTTCTTC.

The rearrangement links TRBV11-2 to TRBJ2-7; D is possibly TRBD2 (5 bases). V gave up 3 bases and J gave up 4 bases, with 16 bases separating them. This CDR3 contains 15 residues. Germline V lookup: CDR1 SGHAT, CDR2 FQNNGV. CDR3 protein: CASSFGTSRSYEQYF. The DNA of the CDR3 is TGTGCCAGCAGCTTTGGAACTAGTAGGTCGTACGAGCAGTACTTC.

In DNA, the CDR3 is TGTGCCAGCAGCCGGGACAGGGTCTCTGGAAACACCATATATTTT. Its protein is CASSRDRVSGNTIYF. The rearrangement links TRBV14 to TRBJ1-3, with 9 bases identical to TRBD1. Losses at the gene ends were 4 bases for V and 0 bases for J; bases not matched to a gene: 1. Per germline, CDR1 SGHDN and CDR2 FVKESK. CDR3 length equals 15 residues. Based on the CDR3 plus reference TRBV14 and TRBJ1-3, the full variable domain is EAGVTQFPSHSVIEKGQTVTLRCDPISGHDNLYWYRRVMGKEIKFLLHFVKESKQDESGMPNNRFLAERTGGTYSTLKVQPAELEDSGVYFCASSRDRVSGNTIYFGEGSWLTVV.

CDR3 DNA: TGTGCCAGCAACCAGGGACTAGCGGGACTTTCCTACAATGAGCAGTTCTTC. Protein product: CASNQGLAGLSYNEQFF. This sequence joins TRBV5-4 and TRBJ2-1; 13 positions agree with TRBD2. V dropped 6 bases and J dropped 1; count of bases not matched to a gene: 7. The germline CDR1 and CDR2 sequences are SGHNT and YYREEE (reference sequence). The CDR3 totals 17 residues.

The rearrangement links TRBV7-3 to TRBJ2-2; TRBD1 aligns across 8 bases. Germline V gene lookup returns CDR1 SGHTA and CDR2 FQGTGA. CDR3 length: 17 residues. V lost 3 bases and J lost 2; bases outside the gene matches: 8. The CDR3 DNA follows: TGTGCCAGCAGCTTCCCCCCAGGGGGCCGAAACACCGGGGAGCTGTTTTTT. This codes for CASSFPPGGRNTGELFF.